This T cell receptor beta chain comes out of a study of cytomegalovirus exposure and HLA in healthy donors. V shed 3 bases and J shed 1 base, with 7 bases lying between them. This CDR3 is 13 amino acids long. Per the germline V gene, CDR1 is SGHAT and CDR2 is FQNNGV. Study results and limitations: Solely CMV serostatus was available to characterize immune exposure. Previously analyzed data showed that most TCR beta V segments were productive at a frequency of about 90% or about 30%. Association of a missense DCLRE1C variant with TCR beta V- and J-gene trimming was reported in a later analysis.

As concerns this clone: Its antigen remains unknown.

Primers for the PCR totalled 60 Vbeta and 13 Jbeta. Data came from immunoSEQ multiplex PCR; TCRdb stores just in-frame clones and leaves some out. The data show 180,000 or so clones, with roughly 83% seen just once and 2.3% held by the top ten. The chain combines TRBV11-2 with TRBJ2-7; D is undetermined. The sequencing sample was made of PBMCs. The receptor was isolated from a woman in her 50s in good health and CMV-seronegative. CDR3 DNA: TGTGCCAGCAGCTTGCGAGTTTCCTACGAGCAGTACTTC. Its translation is CASSLRVSYEQYF.